This is a list of T cell receptor beta chains from one sample in a study of beta chain features in type 1 diabetes. Produced via immunoSEQ multiplex PCR; TCRdb's table is partial and in-frame only. The sample contains hundreds of thousands of clones, roughly 13% of which appear only once. The sequencing input was naive CD4+ T cells from blood. These TCRs come from a man aged 18-30 years with type 1 diabetes. Each CDR3 is given with its conserved first and last residue. A D gene is named only where the DNA matches it firmly. Clone size appears in some rows only: once, few, many, or a class for an expanded clone.

V	D	length	J	size	DNA	CDR3
TRBV4-1	TRBD1	15	TRBJ2-7	NA	TGCGCCAGCAGCCGGGGACAGTTGGGAGACAACGAGCAGTACTTC	CASSRGQLGDNEQYF
TRBV6-5	NA	15	TRBJ1-4	few	TGTGCCAGCAGCCCCATAGCTCCTGGTATCGAAAAACTGTTTTTT	CASSPIAPGIEKLFF
TRBV6-5	TRBD1	16	TRBJ2-3	few	TGTGCCAGCAGTTACTTGGCGGGACAGGGGAAAGATACGCAGTATTTT	CASSYLAGQGKDTQYF
TRBV12-5	TRBD2	15	TRBJ2-1	NA	TGTGCTAGTGGTTCCCTAGCGGGGGGCGTCAATGAGCAGTTCTTC	CASGSLAGGVNEQFF
TRBV7-2	NA	16	TRBJ2-7	few	TGTGCCAGCAGCTTACGGGGAAGTGGGAGCTCCTACGAGCAGTACTTC	CASSLRGSGSSYEQYF
TRBV6-5	NA	12	TRBJ1-1	NA	TGTGCCAGCAGTTACGCGACCGGTGAAGCTTTCTTT	CASSYATGEAFF
TRBV27	NA	17	TRBJ2-5	NA	TGTGCCAGCAGAACGACACAGGGAATTGGCCTCCGAGAGACCCAGTACTTC	CASRTTQGIGLRETQYF
TRBV10-3	NA	16	TRBJ1-2	NA	TGTGCCATCAGTTCAGAGCAGGGCAGAACTAACTATGGCTACACCTTC	CAISSEQGRTNYGYTF
TRBV30	NA	15	TRBJ1-1	NA	TGTGCCTGGAGTTCCCTTCCCGGTCCGAACACTGAAGCTTTCTTT	CAWSSLPGPNTEAFF
TRBV4-1	NA	14	TRBJ2-4	NA	TGCGCCAGCAGCCGTACAGGGGCCAAAAACATTCAGTACTTC	CASSRTGAKNIQYF
TRBV5-1	TRBD2	15	TRBJ2-3	NA	TGCGCCAGCAGCTTGGGACTAGCCGGCACAGATACGCAGTATTTT	CASSLGLAGTDTQYF
TRBV5-1	NA	14	TRBJ2-5	few	TGCGCCAGCAGCGGGGGGACAGCCCAAGAGACCCAGTACTTC	CASSGGTAQETQYF
TRBV10-3	TRBD1	15	TRBJ1-2	few	TGTGCCATCAACCCTTCTCAGGGGGCTAACTATGGCTACACCTTC	CAINPSQGANYGYTF
TRBV30	NA	13	TRBJ1-1	NA	TGTGCCTGGAGAACCAAGATATACACTGAAGCTTTCTTT	CAWRTKIYTEAFF
TRBV30	NA	13	TRBJ2-3	NA	TGTGCCTGGAGTAAGATGAGCACAGATACGCAGTATTTT	CAWSKMSTDTQYF
TRBV5-1	NA	13	TRBJ2-5	few	TGCGCCACCGCGGGGGCACTTCAAGAGACCCAGTACTTC	CATAGALQETQYF